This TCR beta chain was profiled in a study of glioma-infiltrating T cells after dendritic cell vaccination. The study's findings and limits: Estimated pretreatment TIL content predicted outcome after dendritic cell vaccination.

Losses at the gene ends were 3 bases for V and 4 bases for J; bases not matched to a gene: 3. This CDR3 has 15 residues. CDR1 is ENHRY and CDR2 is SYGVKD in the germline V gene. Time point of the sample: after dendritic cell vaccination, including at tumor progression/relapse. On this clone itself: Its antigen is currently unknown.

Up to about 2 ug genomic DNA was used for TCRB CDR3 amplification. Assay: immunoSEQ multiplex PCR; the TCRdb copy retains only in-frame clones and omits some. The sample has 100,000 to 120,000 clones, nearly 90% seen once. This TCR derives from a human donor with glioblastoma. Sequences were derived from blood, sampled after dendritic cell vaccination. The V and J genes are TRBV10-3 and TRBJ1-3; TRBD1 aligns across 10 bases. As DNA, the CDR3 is TGTGCCATCAGTGAAGCGGGACAGGGGGGAAACACCATATATTTT. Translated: CAISEAGQGGNTIYF.